These T cell receptor beta chains were read from a single sample in a study of T cells after yellow fever vaccination. TCRdb used MiXCR to reprocess the 5' RACE reads, holding one entry per CDR3 protein. Here the sample spans 200,000 to 300,000 distinct CDR3 sequences, 6.9% being singletons. Specimen: CD4+ T cells sorted from PBMCs, collected 15 days after the yellow fever booster vaccination. The receptor set was obtained from a man younger than 40 who received the YFV17D yellow fever vaccine. Both conserved end residues are part of each CDR3. The order of the fields is J gene, clone size, D gene, V gene, CDR3 protein, CDR3 DNA. D genes are given only for firm matches. Clone sizes are given selectively: once, few, many, or a class where the clone is expanded.

J gene: TRBJ2-1
clone size: few
D gene: NA
V gene: TRBV29-1
CDR3 protein: CSAGLDLYNEQFF
CDR3 DNA: TGCAGCGCCGGGTTGGATCTCTACAATGAGCAGTTCTTC

J gene: TRBJ2-7
clone size: few
D gene: TRBD2
V gene: TRBV20-1
CDR3 protein: CSARDSGLAGAIYEQYF
CDR3 DNA: TGCAGTGCTAGAGATTCGGGACTAGCGGGAGCAATTTACGAGCAGTACTTC

J gene: TRBJ2-6
clone size: many
D gene: NA
V gene: TRBV20-1
CDR3 protein: CSAIRPGANVLTF
CDR3 DNA: TGCAGTGCTATACGTCCTGGGGCCAACGTCCTGACTTTC

J gene: TRBJ2-5
clone size: NA
D gene: TRBD2
V gene: TRBV20-1
CDR3 protein: CSAPGTSGRAEETQYF
CDR3 DNA: TGCAGTGCTCCCGGGACTAGCGGGAGGGCGGAAGAGACCCAGTACTTC

J gene: TRBJ1-5
clone size: NA
D gene: NA
V gene: TRBV7-2
CDR3 protein: CASSRSPIQPQHF
CDR3 DNA: TGTGCCAGCAGCCGAAGTCCAATTCAGCCCCAGCATTTT

J gene: TRBJ1-5
clone size: many
D gene: NA
V gene: TRBV28
CDR3 protein: CASRGFQGINQPQHF
CDR3 DNA: TGTGCCAGCAGGGGATTCCAGGGGATCAATCAGCCCCAGCATTTT

J gene: TRBJ2-3
clone size: NA
D gene: TRBD1
V gene: TRBV12-3/TRBV12-4
CDR3 protein: CASRRTTGTGGPDTQYF
CDR3 DNA: TGTGCCAGCAGGCGGACTACCGGGACAGGGGGTCCAGATACGCAGTATTTT

J gene: TRBJ1-2
clone size: many
D gene: NA
V gene: TRBV12-3/TRBV12-4
CDR3 protein: CASSLVVNGYTF
CDR3 DNA: TGTGCCAGCAGTTTAGTCGTGAATGGCTACACCTTC

J gene: TRBJ2-3
clone size: few
D gene: TRBD2
V gene: TRBV20-1
CDR3 protein: CSAEAASGGGPDTQYF
CDR3 DNA: TGCAGTGCCGAGGCGGCGAGCGGGGGCGGTCCAGATACGCAGTATTTT

J gene: TRBJ2-3
clone size: many
D gene: TRBD2
V gene: TRBV12-3/TRBV12-4
CDR3 protein: CASSLGLGGSDTQYF
CDR3 DNA: TGTGCCAGCAGTTTAGGACTGGGAGGGTCAGATACGCAGTATTTT

J gene: TRBJ2-2
clone size: NA
D gene: NA
V gene: TRBV20-1
CDR3 protein: CSASKQTTNTGELFF
CDR3 DNA: TGCAGTGCTAGTAAGCAAACTACGAACACCGGGGAGCTGTTTTTT

J gene: TRBJ2-7
clone size: NA
D gene: NA
V gene: TRBV12-5
CDR3 protein: CASARDSYEQYF
CDR3 DNA: TGTGCTAGTGCCAGGGACTCCTACGAGCAGTACTTC

J gene: TRBJ2-7
clone size: NA
D gene: NA
V gene: TRBV7-2
CDR3 protein: CASSPGSREQYF
CDR3 DNA: TGTGCCAGCAGCCCAGGGTCGCGGGAGCAGTACTTC

J gene: TRBJ2-1
clone size: NA
D gene: TRBD2
V gene: TRBV7-6
CDR3 protein: CASSLASGSRPINEQFF
CDR3 DNA: TGTGCCAGCAGCCTCGCGAGCGGGAGTCGACCTATCAATGAGCAGTTCTTC

J gene: TRBJ1-2
clone size: few
D gene: TRBD1
V gene: TRBV14
CDR3 protein: CASTGSGQGFGYTF
CDR3 DNA: TGTGCCAGCACGGGTAGCGGACAGGGGTTCGGCTACACCTTC

J gene: TRBJ2-3
clone size: many
D gene: NA
V gene: TRBV5-1
CDR3 protein: CASSPGAGGTDTQYF
CDR3 DNA: TGCGCCAGCAGCCCCGGGGCTGGGGGCACAGATACGCAGTATTTT

J gene: TRBJ2-5
clone size: many
D gene: NA
V gene: TRBV29-1
CDR3 protein: CSVESSGLGETQYF
CDR3 DNA: TGCAGCGTTGAATCCTCGGGCCTAGGAGAGACCCAGTACTTC

J gene: TRBJ2-1
clone size: NA
D gene: NA
V gene: TRBV20-1
CDR3 protein: CSANPETGIYNEQFF
CDR3 DNA: TGCAGTGCTAATCCCGAGACAGGAATCTACAATGAGCAGTTCTTC

J gene: TRBJ2-7
clone size: NA
D gene: TRBD2
V gene: TRBV10-3
CDR3 protein: CAISESMLAGWDEQYF
CDR3 DNA: TGTGCCATCAGTGAGTCTATGCTAGCGGGATGGGACGAGCAGTACTTC

J gene: TRBJ2-3
clone size: NA
D gene: TRBD2
V gene: TRBV20-1
CDR3 protein: CSSRRPSGRSTDTQYF
CDR3 DNA: TGCAGTTCTAGACGGCCTAGCGGGAGGAGCACAGATACGCAGTATTTT

J gene: TRBJ2-3
clone size: NA
D gene: TRBD2
V gene: TRBV9
CDR3 protein: CASSVGSSGSVDTQYF
CDR3 DNA: TGTGCCAGCAGCGTAGGGTCTAGCGGGAGTGTAGATACGCAGTATTTT

J gene: TRBJ2-7
clone size: few
D gene: NA
V gene: TRBV30
CDR3 protein: CAWSLGQLGSYEQYF
CDR3 DNA: TGTGCCTGGAGTCTCGGCCAACTGGGGTCCTACGAGCAGTACTTC

J gene: TRBJ2-3
clone size: many
D gene: TRBD2
V gene: TRBV20-1
CDR3 protein: CSGSLAGEDTQYF
CDR3 DNA: TGCAGTGGTTCACTAGCGGGAGAAGATACGCAGTATTTT

J gene: TRBJ2-7
clone size: many
D gene: TRBD1
V gene: TRBV6-5
CDR3 protein: CASTRGTPGQGNEQYF
CDR3 DNA: TGTGCCAGCACCAGGGGGACTCCGGGACAGGGAAATGAGCAGTACTTC

J gene: TRBJ1-5
clone size: few
D gene: TRBD1
V gene: TRBV5-1
CDR3 protein: CASSLGTGFSQPQHF
CDR3 DNA: TGCGCCAGCAGCTTGGGGACAGGGTTTTCTCAGCCCCAGCATTTT

J gene: TRBJ2-1
clone size: NA
D gene: NA
V gene: TRBV2
CDR3 protein: CASSEFRLSEQFF
CDR3 DNA: TGTGCCAGCAGTGAATTCCGGTTGAGTGAGCAGTTCTTC

J gene: TRBJ2-1
clone size: many
D gene: NA
V gene: TRBV6-1
CDR3 protein: CASSEGGRDEQFF
CDR3 DNA: TGTGCCAGCAGTGAAGGGGGCAGGGATGAGCAGTTCTTC

J gene: TRBJ2-1
clone size: many
D gene: TRBD2
V gene: TRBV6-2/TRBV6-3
CDR3 protein: CASNNRGAVRLAAYNEQFF
CDR3 DNA: TGTGCCAGCAACAATAGGGGCGCGGTTCGACTAGCCGCCTACAATGAGCAGTTCTTC

J gene: TRBJ2-2
clone size: NA
D gene: NA
V gene: TRBV20-1
CDR3 protein: CSAKSGSNTGELFF
CDR3 DNA: TGCAGTGCCAAATCGGGCTCGAACACCGGGGAGCTGTTTTTT

J gene: TRBJ2-1
clone size: NA
D gene: TRBD2
V gene: TRBV14
CDR3 protein: CASRGLVNEQFF
CDR3 DNA: TGTGCCAGCAGGGGACTAGTGAATGAGCAGTTCTTC